One sample yielded the 10 T cell receptor beta chains listed below, sequenced in a study of CXCR3-negative and CXCR3-positive naive CD8 T cells. Libraries were UMI-labeled 5' RACE TRB cDNA. Each CDR3 protein gets one entry in TCRdb, which reprocessed the 5' RACE reads and gives no DNA. Its clone listing holds about 45,000 distinct CDR3 sequences. Sequencing was performed on memory CD8+ T cells from blood. The receptors come from a human donor in good health. Some clones in this sample may be carry-over from other donors' samples.

The chain has TRBV7-9 and TRBJ2-7; the D call from TCRdb, TRBD1, cannot be confirmed without DNA. This CDR3 is built from 14 residues. The germline V gene encodes CDR1 SEHNR and CDR2 FQNEAQ (reference sequence). CDR3: CASSPEDRGHEQYF. The full variable domain, rest sourced from reference TRBV7-9 and TRBJ2-7, is DTGVSQNPRHKITKRGQNVTFRCDPISEHNRLYWYRQTLGQGPEFLTYFQNEAQLEKSRLLSDRFSAERPKGSFSTLEIQRTEQGDSAMYLCASSPEDRGHEQYFGPGTRLTVT.

The chain links TRBV6-5 to TRBJ1-1; the TCRdb D gene call, TRBD1, has no DNA to confirm it. This CDR3 has 16 residues. Germline-derived CDR1 and CDR2 are MNHEY and SVGAGI. The CDR3 protein is CASSLGTGGTRTEAFF.

This rearrangement joins TRBV5-1 to TRBJ2-1; TCRdb calls TRBD1, which cannot be checked without DNA. The CDR3 loop spans 12 amino acids. Germline CDR1 is SGHRS and CDR2 is YFSETQ. CDR3 loop: CASSLYRGEQFF.

The chain recombines TRBV20-1 with TRBJ1-6; the D call from TCRdb, TRBD1, cannot be confirmed without DNA. Germline V gene sequence: CDR1 DFQATT, CDR2 SNEGSKA (reference sequence). The CDR3 has 14 residues. This CDR3 reads CSARSDREVSPLHF.

The rearrangement joins TRBV4-3 to TRBJ1-2. This CDR3 has 13 amino acids. The germline V gene encodes CDR1 LGHNA and CDR2 YSLEER. This CDR3 is CASSQDRRDGYTF.

J is TRBJ2-4 and V is TRBV23-1. TRBV23-1 has ORF status, its function being uncertain. This CDR3 spans 20 amino acids. CDR3 sequence reads: CASSQFRRRIGILAKNIQYF.

The chain employs TRBV7-3 and TRBJ2-5; TCRdb reports TRBD2, a call that lacks DNA to check it against. The germline V gene encodes CDR1 SGHTA and CDR2 FQGTGA. The CDR3 runs 15 residues. The CDR3 loop is CASSLTGTSQETQYF.

This chain connects TRBV20-1 to TRBJ1-2; TCRdb proposes TRBD1, but this gene call is untestable without DNA. CDR1 and CDR2 (germline): DFQATT, SNEGSKA (reference sequence). The length of the CDR3 is 15 residues. The CDR3 region is CSADRDPQGNYGYTF.

The chain is built from TRBV6-2 or TRBV6-3 and TRBJ1-5; the TCRdb call, TRBD1, lacks DNA for checking. CDR3 length: 18 residues. Germline CDR1 MNHEY, CDR2 SVGEGT. The CDR3 loop reads CASSPLGRRYSSDQPQHF.

The gene calls are TRBV7-6 and TRBJ1-3; as DNA is missing, the TRBD1 call by TCRdb cannot be tested. CDR1 is SGHVS, CDR2 FNYEAQ, per germline. The CDR3 covers 16 residues. The CDR3 protein is CASREGTGALGNTIYF.